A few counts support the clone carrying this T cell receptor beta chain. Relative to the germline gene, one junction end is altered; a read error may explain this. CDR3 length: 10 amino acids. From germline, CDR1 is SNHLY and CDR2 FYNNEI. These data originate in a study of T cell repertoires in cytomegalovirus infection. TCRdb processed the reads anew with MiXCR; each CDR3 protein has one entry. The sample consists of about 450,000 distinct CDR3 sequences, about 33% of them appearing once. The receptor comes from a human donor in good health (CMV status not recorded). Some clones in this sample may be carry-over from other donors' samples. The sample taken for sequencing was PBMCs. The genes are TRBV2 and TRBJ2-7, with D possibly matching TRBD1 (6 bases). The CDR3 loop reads CASSGRDTIF. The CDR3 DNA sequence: TGTGCCAGCAGCGGCCGGGACACTATTTTC.